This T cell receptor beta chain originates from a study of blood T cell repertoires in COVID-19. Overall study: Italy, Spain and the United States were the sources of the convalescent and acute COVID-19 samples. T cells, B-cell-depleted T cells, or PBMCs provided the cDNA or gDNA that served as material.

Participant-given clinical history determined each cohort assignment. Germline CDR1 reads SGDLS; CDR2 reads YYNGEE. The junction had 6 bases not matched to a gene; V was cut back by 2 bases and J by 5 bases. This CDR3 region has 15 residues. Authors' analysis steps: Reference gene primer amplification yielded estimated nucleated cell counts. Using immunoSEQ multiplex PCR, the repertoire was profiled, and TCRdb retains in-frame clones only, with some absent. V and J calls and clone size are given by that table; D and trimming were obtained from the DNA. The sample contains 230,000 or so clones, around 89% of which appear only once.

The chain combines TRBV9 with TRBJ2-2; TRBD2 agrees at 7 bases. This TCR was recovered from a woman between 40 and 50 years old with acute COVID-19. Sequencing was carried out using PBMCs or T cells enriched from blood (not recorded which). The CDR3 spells CASSVATRGTGELFF. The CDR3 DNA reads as TGTGCCAGCAGCGTGGCTACGCGGGGGACCGGGGAGCTGTTTTTT.